This T cell receptor (beta chain) is from a study of blood T cell repertoires in COVID-19. Study details: Samples came from the United States, Italy and Spain, spanning acute and convalescent COVID-19. Sample material is recorded as cDNA or gDNA derived from T cells, B-cell-depleted T cells, or PBMCs.

Authors' processing steps: Researchers report that nucleated cell counts were estimated from reference gene primer amplification. Some clones are missing from TCRdb's copy, which holds only in-frame ones; the method was immunoSEQ multiplex PCR. V and J calls and clone size are given by that table; D and trimming were obtained from the DNA. The sample carries approximately 500,000 clones, approximately 92% recorded once. This clone was counted only a few times. The CDR3 is made up of 14 amino acids. V was pared by 6 bases and J by 5 bases, with 4 bases of the junction left unmatched. Germline values: CDR1 SNHLY, CDR2 FYNNEI.

The chain recombines TRBV2 with TRBJ1-6; 7 bases are shared with TRBD1. The sequence derives from a man aged 18 to 30 with COVID-19, enrolled during active disease. The specimen sequenced was peripheral blood. CDR3 nucleotide sequence: TGTGCCAGCAGGATGGGGACAGATAATTCACCCCTCCACTTT. Its translation: CASRMGTDNSPLHF.